The source of this TCR beta chain is a study of response to subunit inactivated influenza vaccine. Study-wide findings and caveats: Seasonal influenza vaccination, on each occasion, was suggested by the authors to recruit few new T cells.

Note on this clonotype: Its matching antigen is unknown.

V shed 3 bases and J shed 3 bases, with 17 bases lying between them. There are 16 residues in the CDR3. Germline CDR1 reads SGDLS; CDR2 reads YYNGEE. MiXCR, applied by TCRdb to the RT-PCR reads, yields one record per CDR3 protein. Altogether 150,000 to 200,000 distinct CDR3 sequences are present, roughly 12% being singletons, with the ten largest covering 25% to 30%. These data are also associated with another study on T cells expressing NK-cell markers. That work adds: Synthesis of TCR beta cDNA relied on 5'RACE template switching carrying UMIs. Beta-chain profiling covered CD3+CD56+NKG2C+, CD3+CD56+NKG2C- and CD3+CD56-NKG2C+ sorted subsets. Among eight sequenced donors, seven carried HCMV seropositivity while one was seronegative. What restricted sorting to alpha-beta TCR T cells in several experiments was an anti-gamma-delta TCR antibody.

This sequence joins TRBV9 and TRBJ2-3, with D possibly matching TRBD2 (6 bases). The sequencing here drew on CD8+ T cells sorted from PBMCs, taken about 11 days after vaccination. This TCR was recovered from a man in his forties or fifties who received an inactivated influenza vaccine. The CDR3 reads CASSGEAGYMTDTQYF. The CDR3 DNA reads as TGTGCCAGCAGCGGCGAGGCGGGATATATGACAGATACGCAGTATTTT.